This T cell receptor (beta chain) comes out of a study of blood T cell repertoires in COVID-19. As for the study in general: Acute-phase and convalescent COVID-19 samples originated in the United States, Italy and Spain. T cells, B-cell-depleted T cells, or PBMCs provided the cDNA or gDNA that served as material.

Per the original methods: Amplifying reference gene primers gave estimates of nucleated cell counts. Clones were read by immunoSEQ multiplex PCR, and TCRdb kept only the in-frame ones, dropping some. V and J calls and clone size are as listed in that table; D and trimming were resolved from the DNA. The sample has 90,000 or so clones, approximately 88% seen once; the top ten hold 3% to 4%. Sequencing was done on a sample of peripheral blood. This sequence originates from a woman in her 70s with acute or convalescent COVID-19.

The CDR3: CASSPGTGYEQFF. The CDR3 coding sequence is TGCGCCAGCAGCCCAGGGACAGGATATGAGCAGTTCTTC. The chain uses TRBV4-1 and TRBJ2-1, with TRBD1 matching 8 bases. This CDR3 spans 13 amino acids. The germline gives CDR1 MGHRA, CDR2 YSYEKL. V lost 4 bases, J lost 8 bases, and 4 bases stayed unmatched.